The T cell receptor beta chain described here comes from a study of T cell responses to AZD1222 COVID-19 vaccine. Assay used: immunoSEQ multiplex PCR; TCRdb lists only in-frame clones, some missing. The sample includes nearly 110,000 clones, roughly 87% seen only once; the top ten take 4.8%. V was pared by 1 base and J by 8 bases, with 11 bases between. The CDR3 is made up of 13 amino acids. Germline CDR1 reads SGHDN; CDR2 reads FVKESK. Second doses at about 4 or about 12 weeks were pooled. Regarding the study as a whole: Only after the peak T cell response were repertoires sampled.

The count of this clone is one. Its antigen is unknown. The chain recombines TRBV14 with TRBJ1-2; D is uncertain. The sequenced sample was peripheral blood, obtained 28 days after the second AZD1222 dose. The clonotype originates from an adult who received the AZD1222 COVID-19 vaccine. The DNA for the CDR3 is TGTGCCAGCAGCCAAGTTTCCAGAGCAGGCTACACCTTC. The encoded protein is CASSQVSRAGYTF.